A single sample is the source of the 5 T cell receptor beta chains below, sequenced in a study of blood T cell repertoires in COVID-19. Sequenced by immunoSEQ multiplex PCR; TCRdb stores in-frame clones only, minus some. The sample shows about 120,000 clones, 65% to 80% of them seen only once. Sequencing was carried out using peripheral blood. Receptors were obtained from a human donor with acute or convalescent COVID-19. The donor label of this sample is uncertain.

This chain uses TRBV27 with TRBJ1-6, with 8 bases lining up with TRBD1. V dropped 6 bases and J dropped 16; count of bases not matched to a gene: 20. The germline V gene has CDR1 MNHEY and CDR2 SMNVEV (reference sequence). The CDR3 contains 16 residues. CDR3 nucleotide sequence: TGTGCCAGCAGGCCGACCGGGACAGGCCAAGCATATCGGCTCCACTTT. This encodes CASRPTGTGQAYRLHF.

Worth noting for this clone: Other DNA sequences in this specimen translate into the identical CDR3. This chain uses TRBV27 with TRBJ1-2, with 7 bases aligning to TRBD1. The CDR3 consists of 12 residues. With 8 bases clipped from V and 4 bases from J, the junction kept 4 bases outside the gene matches. Germline CDR1 reads MNHEY; CDR2 reads SMNVEV (reference sequence). Here the CDR3 reads CASRTGSYGYTF. The CDR3 DNA is TGTGCCAGCCGGACAGGCTCCTATGGCTACACCTTC.

This sequence joins TRBV4-1 and TRBJ1-2, with D possibly matching TRBD1 (5 bases). Germline lookup yields CDR1 MGHRA and CDR2 YSYEKL. The germline V and J ends were trimmed by 0 bases and 0 bases, with 17 bases remaining between them. This CDR3 comprises 18 residues. CDR3 sequence: CASSQDLGGNPPNYGYTF. The CDR3 DNA follows: TGCGCCAGCAGCCAAGACCTGGGGGGGAACCCACCTAACTATGGCTACACCTTC.

The chain links TRBV30 to TRBJ1-4; no definite D call. This CDR3 comprises 16 residues. The V gene's germline CDR1 is GTSNPN and CDR2 SVGIG (reference sequence). Trimming took 1 base from V and 4 from J, leaving 16 bases between them. The CDR3 DNA follows: TGTGCCTGGAGTGCTGATCAGCTAGTCTTTAATGAAAAACTGTTTTTT. Its protein product is CAWSADQLVFNEKLFF. Using reference TRBV30 and TRBJ1-4 for the parts outside the CDR3, the full variable domain is SQTIHQWPATLVQPVGSPLSLECTVEGTSNPNLYWYRQAAGRGLQLLFYSVGIGQISSEVPQNLSASRPQDRQFILSSKKLLLSDSGFYLCAWSADQLVFNEKLFFGSGTQLSVL.

The chain carries TRBV6-1 and TRBJ2-3; maybe TRBD1 (6 bases). Germline V lookup: CDR1 MNHNS, CDR2 SASEGT. V was trimmed by 2 bases and J by 2 bases, leaving 11 bases between them. The CDR3 is 15 amino acids. CDR3 sequence (DNA): TGTGCCAGCAGTGAATTGGACAGTCACACAGATACGCAGTATTTT. Amino acid sequence: CASSELDSHTDTQYF.